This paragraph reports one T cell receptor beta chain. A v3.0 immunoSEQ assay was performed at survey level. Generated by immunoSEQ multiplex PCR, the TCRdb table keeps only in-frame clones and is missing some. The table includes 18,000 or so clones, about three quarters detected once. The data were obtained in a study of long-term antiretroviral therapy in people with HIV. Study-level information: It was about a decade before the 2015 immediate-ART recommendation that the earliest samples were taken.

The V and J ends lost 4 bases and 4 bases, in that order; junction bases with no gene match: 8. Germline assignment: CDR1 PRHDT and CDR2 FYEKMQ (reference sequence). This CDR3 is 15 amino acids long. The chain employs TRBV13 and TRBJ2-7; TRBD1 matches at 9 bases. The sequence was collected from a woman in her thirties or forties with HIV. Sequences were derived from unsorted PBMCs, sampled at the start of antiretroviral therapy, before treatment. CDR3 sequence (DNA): TGTGCCAGCAGCTCCTCCCGGGACAGGGTATACGAGCAGTACTTC. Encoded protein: CASSSSRDRVYEQYF.